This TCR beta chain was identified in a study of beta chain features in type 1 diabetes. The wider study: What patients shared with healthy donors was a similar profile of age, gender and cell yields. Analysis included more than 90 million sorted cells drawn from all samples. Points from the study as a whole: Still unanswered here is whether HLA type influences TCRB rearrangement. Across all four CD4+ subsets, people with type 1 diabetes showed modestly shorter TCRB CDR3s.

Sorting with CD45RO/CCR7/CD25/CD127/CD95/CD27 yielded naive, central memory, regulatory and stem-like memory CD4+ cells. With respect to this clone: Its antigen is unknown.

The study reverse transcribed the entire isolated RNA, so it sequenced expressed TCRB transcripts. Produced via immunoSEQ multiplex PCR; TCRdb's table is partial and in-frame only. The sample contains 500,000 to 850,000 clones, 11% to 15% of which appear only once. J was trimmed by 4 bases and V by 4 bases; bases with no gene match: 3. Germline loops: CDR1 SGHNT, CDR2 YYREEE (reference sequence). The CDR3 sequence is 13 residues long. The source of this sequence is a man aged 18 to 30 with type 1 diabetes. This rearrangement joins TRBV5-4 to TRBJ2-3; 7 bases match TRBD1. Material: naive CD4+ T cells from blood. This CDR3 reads CASSIDRADTQYF. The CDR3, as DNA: TGTGCCAGCAGCATCGACAGGGCAGATACGCAGTATTTT.